The next 13 T cell receptor beta chains were all read from a single sample in a study of blood T cell repertoires in COVID-19. Method: immunoSEQ multiplex PCR; TCRdb's copy keeps in-frame clones and lacks some. The sample carries around 180,000 clones, approximately 85% recorded once. The sequencing input was peripheral blood. All receptors derive from a man older than 75 with COVID-19, enrolled during active disease.

V is TRBV7-9 and J is TRBJ1-3; D call uncertain. The CDR3 runs 16 residues. V lost 1 base, J lost 0 bases, and 10 bases lay in between. CDR1 is SEHNR, CDR2 FQNEAQ, per germline (reference sequence). The CDR3 region is CASSLVIASSGNTIYF. The CDR3 DNA follows: TGTGCCAGCAGCTTAGTCATTGCGAGCTCTGGAAACACCATATATTTT.

This sequence joins TRBV4-1 and TRBJ2-3, with D unclear. This CDR3 is built from 16 residues. The germline V gene encodes CDR1 MGHRA and CDR2 YSYEKL. V was clipped by 3 bases and J by 1 base, with 14 bases between them. CDR3 nucleotide sequence: TGCGCCAGCAGCCATTCCGCAACGGTGGGCACAGATACGCAGTATTTT. Its translation is CASSHSATVGTDTQYF.

The J gene is TRBJ1-4, the V gene TRBV28; D is ambiguous. Germline assignment: CDR1 MDHEN and CDR2 SYDVKM. The CDR3 is made up of 14 amino acids. The V gene lost 2 bases and the J gene lost 1 base, with 5 bases spanning the gap. The CDR3: CASSLLRTNEKLFF. CDR3 nucleotides: TGTGCCAGCAGTTTACTACGAACTAATGAAAAACTGTTTTTT.

This chain uses TRBV6-1 with TRBJ1-6; D not certain. The CDR3 has 16 residues. Germline V gene sequence: CDR1 MNHNS, CDR2 SASEGT. V was cut by 2 bases and J by 5 bases, with 13 bases left in between. Here the CDR3 reads CASSEIQVVDNSPLHF. CDR3 sequence (DNA): TGTGCCAGCAGTGAAATACAAGTGGTGGATAATTCACCCCTCCACTTT.

The rearrangement uses TRBV5-1 and TRBJ2-3, with 10 nucleotides matching TRBD1. Germline CDR1 SGHRS, CDR2 YFSETQ. Unmatched junction bases numbered 6, after V lost 5 bases and J lost 3 bases. The CDR3 has 15 amino acids. CDR3 nucleotide sequence: TGCGCCAGCAGTTCCGGACAGGGGGGAACAGATACGCAGTATTTT. Protein: CASSSGQGGTDTQYF.

The chain employs TRBV28 and TRBJ1-5; 8 bases fit TRBD1. The CDR3 contains 17 residues. Germline CDR1 and CDR2: MDHEN and SYDVKM. With V trimmed by 6 bases and J by 0 bases, 10 bases remained unmatched. DNA for the CDR3: TGTGCCAGCAGACCACCCCAGGGGGCGGGTAGCAATCAGCCCCAGCATTTT. It codes for CASRPPQGAGSNQPQHF.

The genes are TRBV5-1 and TRBJ2-3; D call uncertain. The CDR3 totals 13 residues. V lost 4 bases, J lost 7 bases, and 13 bases lay in between. Germline values: CDR1 SGHRS, CDR2 YFSETQ. CDR3 sequence (DNA): TGCGCCAGCAGCCTTGACACCGAATATACGCAGTATTTT. Its translation: CASSLDTEYTQYF.

The V call is TRBV2, the J call TRBJ1-6; tentative D call: TRBD1 (6 bases). The CDR3 extends over 14 amino acids. Looked up from germline, CDR1 is SNHLY and CDR2 is FYNNEI. V was trimmed by 6 bases and J by 6 bases, leaving 12 bases between them. The CDR3 nucleotides read TGTGCCAGCAGAGGGGGGGCGCTTAATTCACCCCTCCACTTT. Its protein product is CASRGGALNSPLHF.

This chain connects TRBV5-1 to TRBJ2-7; tentatively, D is TRBD2 (6 bases). CDR3 length: 15 amino acids. The germline V gene encodes CDR1 SGHRS and CDR2 YFSETQ. V dropped 4 bases and J dropped 0 bases, with 14 bases sitting between them. In DNA form, the CDR3 reads TGCGCCAGCAGCATCGGGACTCTCAGCTCCTACGAGCAGTACTTC. As protein: CASSIGTLSSYEQYF.

The rearrangement joins TRBV12-3 or TRBV12-4 to TRBJ1-5; tentative D call: TRBD1 (5 bases). The CDR3 is 13 amino acids. With 7 bases removed from V and 5 bases from J, the gap between germline ends came to 12 bases. Here the CDR3 reads CASTPEGDQPQHF. In DNA, the CDR3 is TGTGCCAGCACCCCCGAAGGGGATCAGCCCCAGCATTTT.

This clone was seen only once. The chain has TRBV2 and TRBJ2-5; TRBD1 is a possible D gene (5 bases). Germline V gives CDR1 SNHLY, CDR2 FYNNEI. The CDR3 loop spans 13 amino acids. V was clipped by 2 bases and J by 1 base, with 5 bases between them. In DNA, the CDR3 is TGTGCCAGCAGTGAACAGGGCCAAGAGACCCAGTACTTC. Its translation: CASSEQGQETQYF. Full variable domain (missing parts from reference TRBV2 and TRBJ2-5): EPEVTQTPSHQVTQMGQEVILRCVPISNHLYFYWYRQILGQKVEFLVSFYNNEISEKSEIFDDQFSVERPDGSNFTLKIRSTKLEDSAMYFCASSEQGQETQYFGPGTRLLVL.

This clone was found once. The gene calls are TRBV6-6 and TRBJ1-3; 7 nucleotides match TRBD1. The V gene end was trimmed by 7 bases and the J gene end by 5 bases; junction bases not matched to a gene: 5. The germline CDR1 and CDR2 sequences are MNHNY and SVGAGI (reference sequence). The CDR3 runs 13 residues. CDR3 amino acids: CASTSGQRNTIYF. CDR3 bases: TGTGCCAGCACTTCGGGACAGCGAAACACCATATATTTT.

The chain is built from TRBV10-3 and TRBJ2-2; D not certain. V lost 5 bases and J lost 9, with 7 bases in between. CDR1 ENHRY and CDR2 SYGVKD come from the germline V gene. The CDR3 totals 11 residues. The CDR3 nucleotides are TGTGCCATCAGTACAGTGAGGGAGCTGTTTTTT. It yields the protein CAISTVRELFF.